The 20 T cell receptor beta chains reported below all come from one sample, sequenced in a study of a mutant IDH1 vaccine in newly diagnosed glioma. Measured with immunoSEQ multiplex PCR; TCRdb has only the in-frame clones, and not every one. The sample holds more than 35,000 clones, approximately 85% seen once. Indicated time point: week 5, during vaccination. Doses comprised 300 ug of mutant IDH1 20-mer peptide each, plus topical imiquimod. The antigens for these receptors are not known. The material sequenced was PBMCs, taken from a glioma patient whose treatment included an IDH1 peptide vaccine. The receptors stem from a man aged 35 to 55 with glioma.

This rearrangement joins TRBV12-5 to TRBJ1-1; tentatively, D is TRBD1 (5 bases). The CDR3 totals 14 residues. Trimming pared 1 base from V and 1 base from J, leaving 7 bases between. Per the germline V gene, CDR1 is LGHNT and CDR2 is FRNRAP. The CDR3 nucleotides read TGTGCTAGTGGTTTGGGACAGAAGAACACTGAAGCTTTCTTT. Its translation is CASGLGQKNTEAFF.

This rearrangement joins TRBV7-3 to TRBJ2-5; TRBD2 aligns across 7 bases. The germline V gene encodes CDR1 SGHTA and CDR2 FQGTGA. Germline trimming cut 0 bases from V and 5 bases from J; bases unmatched to any gene: 3. The CDR3 contains 14 residues. The chain's CDR3 is CASSLTSGSETQYF. The CDR3, as DNA: TGTGCCAGCAGCTTAACTAGCGGGTCGGAGACCCAGTACTTC.

V gene TRBV9 combines with J gene TRBJ2-1; 7 bases fit TRBD2. Germline CDR1 and CDR2: SGDLS and YYNGEE. The CDR3 runs 15 residues. The junction had 3 bases not matched to a gene; V was cut back by 1 base and J by 2 bases. The CDR3 bases are TGTGCCAGCAGCGTACGCGGGAGCGCCTACAATGAGCAGTTCTTC. This codes for CASSVRGSAYNEQFF.

This chain connects TRBV15 to TRBJ2-1; TRBD1 might be the D (5 bases). The CDR3 length is 14 residues. Trimming left V 2 bases short and J 6 bases short, with 11 bases between. Per germline, CDR1 LNHNV and CDR2 YYDKDF (reference sequence). CDR3 loop: CATSRLQVLNEQFF. The DNA for the CDR3 is TGTGCCACCAGCAGATTACAGGTGCTCAATGAGCAGTTCTTC.

The CDR3 sequence: CASSPRQGTYEQYF. In nucleotides, the CDR3 is TGTGCCAGCTCACCACGCCAGGGGACCTACGAGCAGTACTTC. The chain is built from TRBV18 and TRBJ2-7, with D perhaps matching TRBD1 (6 bases). This CDR3 has 14 amino acids. The germline CDR1 and CDR2 sequences are KGHSH and LQKENI. Trimming pared 1 base from V and 2 bases from J, leaving 9 bases between.

The chain carries TRBV11-2 and TRBJ2-1; 14 positions match TRBD2. This CDR3 has 17 amino acids. Losses at the gene ends were 1 base for V and 8 bases for J; bases not matched to a gene: 7. Looked up from germline, CDR1 is SGHAT and CDR2 is FQNNGV. The CDR3 spells CASSLGLAGGPKDEQFF. DNA for the CDR3: TGTGCCAGCAGCTTAGGACTAGCGGGAGGGCCGAAAGATGAGCAGTTCTTC. Supplemented by reference TRBV11-2 and TRBJ2-1, the full variable domain reads EAGVAQSPRYKIIEKRQSVAFWCNPISGHATLYWYQQILGQGPKLLIQFQNNGVVDDSQLPKDRFSAERLKGVDSTLKIQPAKLEDSAVYLCASSLGLAGGPKDEQFFGPGTRLTVL.

The sample holds a few counts of this clone. The rearrangement joins TRBV27 to TRBJ1-2; maybe TRBD1 (5 bases). The V gene lost 6 bases and the J gene lost 0 bases, with 14 bases spanning the gap. There are 15 residues in the CDR3. Germline assignment: CDR1 MNHEY and CDR2 SMNVEV (reference sequence). The CDR3 spells CASSSFPGPNYGYTF. Written as DNA, the CDR3 is TGTGCCAGCAGCTCATTCCCGGGGCCTAACTATGGCTACACCTTC.

The chain employs TRBV18 and TRBJ2-7; possible D gene TRBD1, 6 bases. The CDR3 covers 13 residues. Deletions cut 3 bases from V and 3 bases from J, with 9 bases between. Germline V lookup: CDR1 KGHSH, CDR2 LQKENI. The CDR3 DNA sequence: TGTGCCAGCTCACCCTTGGACAGCTACGAGCAGTACTTC. As protein: CASSPLDSYEQYF.

Worth noting for this clone: The junction differs from germline at one of its ends, possibly a read error. This CDR3 is CASSLGAGPLEAQYF. The CDR3 nucleotides are TGTGCCAGCAGCTTGGGGGCAGGACCCCTAGAGGCCCAGTACTTC. The chain employs TRBV5-6 and TRBJ2-5; unclear D gene. The CDR3 loop spans 15 amino acids. The V gene's germline CDR1 is SGHDT and CDR2 YYEEEE.

The chain employs TRBV15 and TRBJ2-4; maybe TRBD2 (6 bases). There are 13 residues in the CDR3. The ends were cut back, 11 bases at V and 6 bases at J, with 17 bases in the middle. Germline V gene lookup returns CDR1 LNHNV and CDR2 YYDKDF (reference sequence). In DNA, the CDR3 is TGTGCCGCGGGACCGCCATCGGGAAACATTCAGTACTTC. Translation gives CAAGPPSGNIQYF. The variable domain in full, completed from reference TRBV15 and TRBJ2-4, reads DAMVIQNPRYQVTQFGKPVTLSCSQTLNHNVMYWYQQKSSQAPKLLFHYYDKDFNNEADTPDNFQSRRPNTSFCFLDIRSPGLGDTAMYLCAAGPPSGNIQYFGAGTRLSVL.

J is TRBJ2-1 and V is TRBV5-1; D is unclear. Germline V gene lookup returns CDR1 SGHRS and CDR2 YFSETQ. V lost 6 bases, J lost 5 bases, and 6 bases lay in between. This CDR3 is 11 amino acids long. The CDR3 spells CASNYDNEQFF. The CDR3 DNA reads TGCGCCAGCAACTATGACAATGAGCAGTTCTTC.

The chain is built from TRBV28 and TRBJ1-3; TRBD1 aligns across 7 bases. The germline CDR1 and CDR2 sequences are MDHEN and SYDVKM. The CDR3 extends over 14 amino acids. V trimming: 6 bases; J trimming: 0 bases; junction bases outside the gene matches: 2. Written as DNA, the CDR3 is TGTGCCAGCAGCAACAGGGGCTCTGGAAACACCATATATTTT. Protein sequence: CASSNRGSGNTIYF.

V usage is TRBV19 and J usage is TRBJ1-3; 7 bases line up with TRBD1. With V trimmed by 9 bases and J by 3 bases, 11 bases remained unmatched. The CDR3 runs 15 residues. Germline CDR1 reads LNHDA; CDR2 reads SQIVND (reference sequence). DNA for the CDR3: TGTGCCAGCGGACAGGAGGGAAGACATGGAAACACCATATATTTT. This codes for CASGQEGRHGNTIYF.

The chain is built from TRBV18 and TRBJ2-7, with D tentatively TRBD2 (5 bases). This CDR3 region has 16 residues. Trimming left V 2 bases short and J 3 bases short, with 17 bases between. Germline V lookup: CDR1 KGHSH, CDR2 LQKENI. DNA for the CDR3: TGTGCCAGCTCACCAAGCGAGGGCCCGACTAACTACGAGCAGTACTTC. Residues: CASSPSEGPTNYEQYF.

This clone was counted a few times. The rearrangement links TRBV21-1 to TRBJ2-3; the table's D call TRBD2 went unverified against the DNA. TRBV21-1 constitutes a pseudogene. The CDR3 sequence is 16 residues long. CDR3 amino acids: CASSRTSGTSTDTQYF. The DNA for the CDR3 is TGTGCCAGCAGCAGGACTAGCGGGACTAGCACAGATACGCAGTATTTT.

CDR3 loop: CASRQAMEPQHF. The CDR3 DNA is TGTGCCAGCAGACAGGCTATGGAGCCCCAGCATTTT. This rearrangement joins TRBV6-5 to TRBJ1-5; D possibly corresponds to TRBD1 (5 bases). CDR1 is MNHEY, CDR2 SVGAGI, per germline. The CDR3 is 12 amino acids. V lost 6 bases to trimming and J lost 8 bases, with 11 bases between them.

V usage is TRBV14 and J usage is TRBJ2-2; 10 nucleotides align to TRBD1. The CDR3 has 14 residues. J lost 8 bases, V lost 4 bases, and 4 bases had no gene match. CDR1 and CDR2 from the germline V gene are SGHDN and FVKESK. For the CDR3, the DNA is TGTGCCAGCAGCCGGACAGGGGGTTTGGGGGAGCTGTTTTTT. It encodes CASSRTGGLGELFF.

This chain links TRBV7-9 with TRBJ1-2; 8 bases line up with TRBD1. The germline CDR1 and CDR2 sequences are SEHNR and FQNEAQ (reference sequence). CDR3 length: 15 amino acids. Unmatched junction bases numbered 9, after V lost 5 bases and J lost 4 bases. This CDR3 is CASSLGQGGGYGYTF. The CDR3 coding sequence is TGTGCCAGCAGCCTAGGACAGGGCGGGGGCTATGGCTACACCTTC. Full variable domain (outside the CDR3, taken from reference TRBV7-9 and TRBJ1-2): DTGVSQNPRHKITKRGQNVTFRCDPISEHNRLYWYRQTLGQGPEFLTYFQNEAQLEKSRLLSDRFSAERPKGSFSTLEIQRTEQGDSAMYLCASSLGQGGGYGYTFGSGTRLTVV.

This clone was recorded only once. CDR3 nucleotide sequence: TGCAGCGTCTTACTCTCGGGGGAAAATTCACCCCTCCACTTT. Translated: CSVLLSGENSPLHF. J is TRBJ1-6 and V is TRBV29-1; possibly TRBD1 for D (5 bases). There are 14 residues in the CDR3. Germline V gene sequence: CDR1 SQVTM, CDR2 ANQGSEA. V shed 6 bases and J shed 7 bases, with 16 bases lying between them.

The CDR3 DNA reads TGTGCCAGCAGTTACACGTGGGGGACGGGCACTGAAGCTTTCTTT. The encoded protein is CASSYTWGTGTEAFF. The chain couples TRBV6-5 to TRBJ1-1; possibly TRBD1 for D (5 bases). Germline V gene data show CDR1 as MNHEY and CDR2 as SVGAGI. The germline V and J ends were trimmed by 2 bases and 4 bases, with 14 bases remaining between them. This CDR3 is 15 amino acids long.